The clone carrying this TCR beta chain was recorded many times. Antigen specificity is unknown. This entry belongs to a study of Graves' ophthalmopathy and Graves' hyperthyroidism. RNA transcripts were the template, and TCR beta CDR3 regions were amplified from them. An opening RT-PCR round employed HTBI primers and preceded a second-round multiplex PCR. A single record per CDR3 protein comes from TCRdb applying MiXCR to the multiplex PCR reads. The sample includes 45,000 to 60,000 distinct CDR3 sequences, less than 55% seen only once; the top ten take roughly 5%. Findings and caveats of the study: Blood repertoires reportedly contained most expanded thyroid clonotypes above 0.001 frequency.

There are 16 residues in the CDR3. V lost 0 bases and J lost 4, with 10 bases in between. CDR1 and CDR2 from the germline V gene are LGHNA and YSLEER. Ophthalmopathy donors' eye disease showed moderate-to-severe activity, CAS of at least 3, NOSPECS of at least 4 and duration under 3 months. The J gene is TRBJ2-6, the V gene TRBV4-3; the D is unclear. The sequence was collected from an adult woman with Graves' ophthalmopathy. The source material was peripheral blood. CDR3 coding DNA: TGCGCCAGCAGCCAAGATCCCGACTCCGGGGCCAACGTCCTGACTTTC. This codes for CASSQDPDSGANVLTF.